Given below is one TCR beta chain in context. Its target is not known. Germline lookup yields CDR1 SQVTM and CDR2 ANQGSEA. V dropped 4 bases and J dropped 4 bases, with 14 bases sitting between them. The CDR3 loop spans 14 amino acids. The sample originates from a study of radiotherapy plus CTLA-4 blockade in lung cancer. The study, taken as a whole, reports: Interferon-beta and early blood T cell clone dynamics reportedly predicted response best. Tumor-derived TCR clones expanded in blood after radiotherapy plus ipilimumab.

The protocol was immunoSEQ multiplex PCR, while the TCRdb copy is restricted to in-frame clones and leaves out a portion. The sample carries about 98,000 clones, 82% recorded once. This receptor was taken from a human donor with non-small cell lung cancer who had a partial response to radiotherapy plus ipilimumab. V is TRBV29-1 and J is TRBJ2-1; the D is unclear. This specimen was peripheral blood, taken from a patient treated with radiotherapy plus ipilimumab. The CDR3 nucleotides are TGCAGCGTTGTTGGGTTTAGCTTTTACAATGAGCAGTTCTTC. It is translated as CSVVGFSFYNEQFF.